Sequencing of this T cell receptor (beta chain) was carried out in a study of early T cells in non-severe SARS-CoV-2 infection. TCRdb itself ran the 5' RACE reads through MiXCR, one entry per CDR3 protein. The sample lists approximately 70,000 distinct CDR3 sequences, 12% occurring once. CDR3 length: 13 residues. Trimming removed 1 base from V and 5 bases from J, with 8 bases in between. This clonotype was counted a few times. This chain connects TRBV12-3 or TRBV12-4 to TRBJ1-1; no clear D gene. Input material: whole blood. The source of this sequence is an adult who was a healthcare worker with PCR-confirmed SARS-CoV-2 infection or an uninfected control (not recorded which). The CDR3 loop is CASSLGGLTEAFF. The CDR3 DNA follows: TGTGCCAGCAGTTTAGGAGGGCTGACTGAAGCTTTCTTT.